The 2 T cell receptor beta chains listed next were all sequenced from one sample in a study of blood T cells in healthy people across ages. The use of a sample-barcoded 5' primer and a J-beta primer mix characterized a second PCR of roughly 7 to 11 cycles. TCRdb analysed the 5' RACE reads with MiXCR anew, one entry per CDR3 protein. The sample carries 800,000 or so distinct CDR3 sequences, more than 35% recorded once. The sequenced sample consisted of blood. Receptor source: a man at least 80 years old in good health.

This chain joins TRBV4-3 and TRBJ2-1; 15 bases align to TRBD2. The CDR3 sequence is 21 residues long. Germline assignment: CDR1 LGHNA and CDR2 YSLEER. V was clipped by 0 bases and J by 0 bases; unmatched bases: 9. As DNA, the CDR3 is TGCGCCAGCAGCCAAGACCTTGGACTAGCGGGGGGGCTTTTCTCCTACAATGAGCAGTTCTTC. As protein: CASSQDLGLAGGLFSYNEQFF.

V gene TRBV5-1 combines with J gene TRBJ2-1; TRBD2 aligns across 13 bases. The V gene end was trimmed by 4 bases and the J gene end by 5 bases; junction bases not matched to a gene: 3. The CDR3 totals 15 residues. Germline CDR1 is SGHRS and CDR2 is YFSETQ. This CDR3 reads CASSAGTSGNNEQFF. CDR3 DNA sequence: TGCGCCAGCAGCGCCGGGACTAGCGGGAACAATGAGCAGTTCTTC. Drawing the rest from reference TRBV5-1 and TRBJ2-1, the complete variable domain is KAGVTQTPRYLIKTRGQQVTLSCSPISGHRSVSWYQQTPGQGLQFLFEYFSETQRNKGNFPGRFSGRQFSNSRSEMNVSTLELGDSALYLCASSAGTSGNNEQFFGPGTRLTVL.